The rows below give T cell receptor beta chains drawn from one sample of a study of CD8+ T cells in alopecia areata. Generated by immunoSEQ multiplex PCR, the TCRdb table keeps only in-frame clones and is missing some. The sample carries about 250,000 clones, 60% recorded once. Specimen: CD4+ T cells sorted from blood, collected around week 53, from a patient treated with tofacitinib. These receptors came from a human donor with alopecia areata. The CDR3 runs from the conserved cysteine through the conserved F or W. The D gene is left open where the match is weak. The size of a clone is reported for some rows only, either as once, few or many, or as a class for expanded clones.

V: TRBV7-2; J: TRBJ1-1; size: NA; D: NA; CDR3: CASSFPSTGLNTEAFF; DNA: TGTGCCAGCAGCTTCCCTTCGACAGGTTTGAACACTGAAGCTTTCTTT
V: TRBV7-3; J: TRBJ2-3; size: NA; D: NA; CDR3: CASSFLGADTQYF; DNA: TGTGCCAGCAGCTTTTTAGGGGCAGATACGCAGTATTTT
V: TRBV25-1; J: TRBJ1-2; size: NA; D: NA; CDR3: CASSDPGVNYGYTF; DNA: TGTGCCAGCAGTGACCCCGGGGTTAACTATGGCTACACCTTC
V: TRBV20-1; J: TRBJ2-2; size: NA; D: NA; CDR3: CSARDAGELFF; DNA: TGCAGTGCTAGAGATGCCGGGGAGCTGTTTTTT
V: TRBV7-8; J: TRBJ2-3; size: few; D: NA; CDR3: CASSLADTQYF; DNA: TGTGCCAGCAGCTTAGCAGATACGCAGTATTTT
V: TRBV30; J: TRBJ2-3; size: NA; D: NA; CDR3: CAWSVALGDTQYF; DNA: TGTGCCTGGAGTGTAGCCTTGGGAGATACGCAGTATTTT
V: TRBV5-1; J: TRBJ2-7; size: NA; D: NA; CDR3: CASSLEGRGDEQYF; DNA: TGCGCCAGCAGCTTGGAGGGGCGCGGCGACGAGCAGTACTTC
V: TRBV4-2; J: TRBJ2-7; size: NA; D: NA; CDR3: CASSHPGLTSYEQYF; DNA: TGTGCCAGCAGCCATCCGGGACTGACCTCCTACGAGCAGTACTTC
V: TRBV29-1; J: TRBJ2-7; size: few; D: NA; CDR3: CSVEGVGSYEQYF; DNA: TGCAGCGTTGAAGGGGTAGGAAGTTACGAGCAGTACTTC
V: TRBV7-2; J: TRBJ2-4; size: NA; D: NA; CDR3: CASSLGGTARAKNIQYF; DNA: TGTGCCAGCAGCTTAGGCGGGACAGCACGAGCCAAAAACATTCAGTACTTC
V: TRBV28; J: TRBJ2-5; size: NA; D: NA; CDR3: CASSLPWETQYF; DNA: TGTGCCAGCAGTCTACCCTGGGAGACCCAGTACTTC
V: TRBV29-1; J: TRBJ2-7; size: NA; D: TRBD1; CDR3: CSAGTAQFRYF; DNA: TGCAGCGCGGGGACAGCCCAATTTAGGTACTTC
V: TRBV29-1; J: TRBJ1-1; size: NA; D: TRBD1; CDR3: CSAPRQGGTEAFF; DNA: TGCAGCGCCCCTAGACAGGGCGGCACTGAAGCTTTCTTT
V: TRBV10-3; J: TRBJ2-1; size: few; D: TRBD2; CDR3: CASVGEGGYNEQFF; DNA: TGTGCCAGTGTAGGGGAGGGAGGATACAATGAGCAGTTCTTC
V: TRBV7-8; J: TRBJ2-1; size: NA; D: TRBD2; CDR3: CASSLGAGGNNEQFF; DNA: TGTGCCAGCAGCTTAGGCGCGGGGGGAAACAATGAGCAGTTCTTC
V: TRBV11-1; J: TRBJ2-2; size: few; D: NA; CDR3: CASSPGEVAGELFF; DNA: TGTGCCAGCAGCCCCGGGGAGGTGGCCGGGGAGCTGTTTTTT
V: TRBV4-2; J: TRBJ2-3; size: NA; D: TRBD2; CDR3: CASSQDPSLAGTDTQYF; DNA: TGTGCCAGCAGCCAAGATCCTAGCCTAGCGGGCACAGATACGCAGTATTTT
V: TRBV9; J: TRBJ1-1; size: NA; D: NA; CDR3: CASSVYQGNTEAFF; DNA: TGTGCCAGCAGCGTGTACCAGGGAAACACTGAAGCTTTCTTT
V: TRBV7-9; J: TRBJ2-5; size: NA; D: NA; CDR3: CASSRQTQYF; DNA: TGTGCCAGCAGTCGACAAACCCAGTACTTC